The source of this T cell receptor (beta chain) is a study of vaccination and CD4 T cells after COVID-19 (dated by TCRdb to between 2020 and 2023). Describing the broader study: Every convalescent patient had a positive nasal swab PCR test for SARS-CoV-2, with mild disease in about nine patients and severe disease in one. In the convalescent cohort there were six males and four females, among whom were two Hispanic individuals, seven Caucasians, two Asians and one multiracial person. Participants received two doses of either the Pfizer-BioNTech BNT162b2 vaccine (n=8) or the Moderna mRNA-1273 vaccine (n=2). In control cultures, a CEFX viral epitope pool was used as positive control, an HIV-1 Nef peptide pool was used as negative control, or no peptide was added. The spike-specific CD4+ TCR repertoire was compared before and after mRNA vaccination in 10 COVID-19 convalescent patients and several infection-naive healthy vaccine recipients. Post-vaccine blood samples were collected a median of around 70 days after the second vaccine dose, ranging from about 14 to 241 days. Overlapping spike peptide pools from SARS-CoV-2 and from the common cold coronaviruses HCoV-NL63, HCoV-OC43 and HCoV-229E were used as culture stimuli. Post-COVID blood samples were collected from convalescent patients a median of about 92 days after diagnosis, with a range of roughly 30 to 161 days.

This specimen's treatment or condition label, per the study, means: roughly 10-day PBMC culture with coronavirus spike peptide pools or control peptides (ViraFEST assay). The ViraFEST assay, used in the study, expanded antigen-specific T cells with peptide pools and then identified the expanded clonotypes through TCR sequencing. The convalescent patients' positive SARS-CoV-2 PCR tests fell between March and December 2020, which was before the Alpha, Beta and Delta variants emerged in the United States. PBMCs were cultured at 1.5 million to 2.5 million per well in IMDM supplemented with approximately 5% human AB serum and about 9.6 IU/ml IL-2, with approximately 10 ug/ml peptide pools added. Half of the culture medium was replaced with fresh IL-2-containing medium on days 3 and 7. After approximately 11 days of culture, CD4+ T cells were isolated by negative selection with the EasySep CD4+ T cell isolation kit. Ficoll-Paque Plus gradient centrifugation was used to isolate PBMCs from whole blood, and the isolated PBMCs were then either used fresh or cryopreserved at -140C. Culture conditions were generally each tested in triplicate wells.

Notes on this clonotype: Its antigen remains undetermined. No quality values exist for individual bases; no much larger clone is one base distant.

Results the study describes overall, beyond this receptor: The median number of SARS-CoV-2-reactive clonotypes rose from about 23 after infection to 38 after vaccination, but the change was not significant. In convalescent patients, nearly all vaccine-specific clones (304 of 307) were found to be mono-reactive for SARS-CoV-2 spike rather than cross-reactive with common cold coronaviruses. Only a relatively small number of convalescent patients were included in the study, and early timepoints following natural infection were not analyzed. Among the post-vaccine SARS-CoV-2-reactive clones in convalescent patients, a median approximately 86% showed up only after vaccination, which suggests vaccine-specific priming.

Preparation of the library involved PCR. DNA from cultured CD4+ T cells underwent TCR sequencing with the Oncomine TCR Beta short-read assay at the Johns Hopkins FTIC core. The QIAamp micro DNA kit was used to extract genomic DNA from the cultured CD4+ T cells. The Oncomine TCR Beta libraries from cultured CD4+ T cells were pooled using unique dual indexes and then sequenced on an Illumina iSeq 100. The original methods were these. Non-productive sequences were removed, and CDR3s that did not start with C, did not end with F or W, or were shorter than 7 amino acids were discarded. The MANAFEST web application was used to identify antigen-specific clonotypes by comparing peptide-stimulated wells against reference wells and other culture wells. For a clone to be called positive, the clone needed an FDR below 0.05, an odds ratio above 5, and a productive frequency above 0.1% in at least two of three replicate wells. Clonotypes that were significantly expanded in both SARS-CoV-2 spike wells and at least one common cold coronavirus spike condition were defined as cross-reactive. Levenshtein distances (stringdist) and unrooted phylogenetic trees (ape) in R version 3.6.1 were used to assess CDR3 homology. Using fastp at Q25 and MiXCR, TCRdb reprocessed the public reads and kept productive beta chains. Rows are combined by CDR3 protein, so each entry shows the most common genes and DNA. The V and J calls follow TCRdb's processing rather than the paper's. For this sample there are 15,000 or so distinct CDR3 sequences; 63% appear just once. Around 12% of the sample is in the top ten clones.

V is cut by 0 bases and J by 1 base, and the space between the germline ends is 10 bases. Reading the germline V gene (reference sequence) gives CDR1 SGHNT and CDR2 YYREEE. The cysteine opens and the phenylalanine closes a CDR3 of 15 amino acids. The DNA shown is the 45-base CDR3, in frame from base 1. The receptor chain draws on TRBV5-4 and TRBJ2-5, with a tentative D gene TRBD1 over 5 matching bases. Sequences were obtained from CD4+ T cells from blood, cultured in vitro. This clonotype originated in a human donor who had recovered from COVID-19. The CDR3 is CASSLAGQVQETQYF. The nucleotide sequence is given as TGTGCCAGCAGCTTGGCCGGACAAGTCCAAGAGACCCAGTACTTC. Joined to the reference TRBV5-4 and TRBJ2-5 proteins, this CDR3 gives the full variable domain: ETGVTQSPTHLIKTRGQQVTLRCSSQSGHNTVSWYQQALGQGPQFIFQYYREEENGRGNFPPRFSGLQFPNYSSELNVNALELDDSALYLCASSLAGQVQETQYFGPGTRLLVL.